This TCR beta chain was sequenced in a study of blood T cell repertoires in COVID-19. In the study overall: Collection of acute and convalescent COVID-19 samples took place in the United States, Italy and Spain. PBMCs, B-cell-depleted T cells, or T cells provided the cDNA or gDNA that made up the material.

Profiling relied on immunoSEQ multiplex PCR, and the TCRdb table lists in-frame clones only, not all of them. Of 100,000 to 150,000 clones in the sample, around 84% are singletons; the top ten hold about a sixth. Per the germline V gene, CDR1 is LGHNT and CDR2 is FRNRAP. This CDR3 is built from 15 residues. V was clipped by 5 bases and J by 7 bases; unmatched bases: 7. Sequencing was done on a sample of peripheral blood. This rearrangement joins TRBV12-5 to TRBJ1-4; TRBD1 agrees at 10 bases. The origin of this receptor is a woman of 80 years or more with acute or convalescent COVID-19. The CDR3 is CASGAWTGGSEKLFF. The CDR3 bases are TGTGCTAGTGGTGCGTGGACAGGGGGGAGTGAAAAACTGTTTTTT.